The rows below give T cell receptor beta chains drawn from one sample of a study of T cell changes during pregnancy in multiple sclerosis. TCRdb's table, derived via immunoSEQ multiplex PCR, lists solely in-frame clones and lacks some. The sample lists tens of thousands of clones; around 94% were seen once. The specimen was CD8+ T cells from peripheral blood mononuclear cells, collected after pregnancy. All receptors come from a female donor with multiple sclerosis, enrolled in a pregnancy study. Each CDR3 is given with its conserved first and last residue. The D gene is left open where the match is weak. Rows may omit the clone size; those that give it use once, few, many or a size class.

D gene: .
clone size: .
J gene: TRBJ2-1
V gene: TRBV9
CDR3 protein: CASSQVNNEQFF
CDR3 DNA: TGTGCCAGCAGTCAGGTGAACAATGAGCAGTTCTTC

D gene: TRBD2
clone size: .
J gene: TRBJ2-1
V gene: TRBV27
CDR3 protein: CASTPGGSSYNEQFF
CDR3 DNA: TGTGCCAGCACCCCGGGGGGGAGCTCCTACAATGAGCAGTTCTTC

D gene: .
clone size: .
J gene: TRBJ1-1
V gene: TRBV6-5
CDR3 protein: CASSYWEYTEAFF
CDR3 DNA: TGTGCCAGCAGTTACTGGGAGTACACTGAAGCTTTCTTT

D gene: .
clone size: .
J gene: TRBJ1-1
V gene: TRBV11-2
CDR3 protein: CASSLGGGYTEAFF
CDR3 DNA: TGTGCCAGCAGCTTAGGGGGAGGGTACACTGAAGCTTTCTTT

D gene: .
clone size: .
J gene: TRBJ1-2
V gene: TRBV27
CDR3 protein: CASSPRGVNYGYTF
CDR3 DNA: TGTGCCAGCAGTCCCAGGGGAGTTAACTATGGCTACACCTTC

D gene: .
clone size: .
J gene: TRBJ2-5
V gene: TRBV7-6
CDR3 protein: CASSPLASGIQETQYF
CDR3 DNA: TGTGCCAGCAGCCCCCTGGCGAGCGGTATCCAAGAGACCCAGTACTTC

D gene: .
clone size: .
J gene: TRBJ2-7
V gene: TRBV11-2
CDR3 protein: CASSLGKRETAYEQYF
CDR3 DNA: TGTGCCAGCAGCTTAGGAAAAAGGGAGACCGCCTACGAGCAGTACTTC

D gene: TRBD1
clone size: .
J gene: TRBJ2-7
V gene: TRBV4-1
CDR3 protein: CASSQTGGSYEQYF
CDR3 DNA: TGCGCCAGCAGCCAAACAGGGGGTTCCTACGAGCAGTACTTC

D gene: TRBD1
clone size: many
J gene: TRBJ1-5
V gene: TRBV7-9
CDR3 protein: CASSFGQGNQPQHF
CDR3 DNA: TGTGCCAGCAGCTTCGGACAGGGAAATCAGCCCCAGCATTTT

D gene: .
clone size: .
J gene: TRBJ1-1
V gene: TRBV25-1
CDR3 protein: CASRRTVNTEAFF
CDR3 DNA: TGTGCCAGCCGGAGGACAGTGAACACTGAAGCTTTCTTT

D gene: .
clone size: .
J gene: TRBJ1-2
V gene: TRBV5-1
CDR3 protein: CASSFGQNYGYTF
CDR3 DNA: TGCGCCAGCAGCTTTGGCCAAAACTATGGCTACACCTTC

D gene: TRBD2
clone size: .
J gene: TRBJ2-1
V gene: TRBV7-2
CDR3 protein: CASSLGSGGYEQFF
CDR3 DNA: TGTGCCAGCAGCTTAGGGTCGGGAGGGTATGAGCAGTTCTTC

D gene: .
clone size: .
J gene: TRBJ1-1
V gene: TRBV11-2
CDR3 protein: CASSLPGVFTEAFF
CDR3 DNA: TGTGCCAGCAGCTTACCAGGGGTGTTCACTGAAGCTTTCTTT

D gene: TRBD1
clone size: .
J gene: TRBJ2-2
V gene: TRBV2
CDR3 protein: CASSEVYRDRGLPGELFF
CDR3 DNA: TGTGCCAGCAGTGAAGTGTATCGGGACAGGGGTCTACCCGGGGAGCTGTTTTTT

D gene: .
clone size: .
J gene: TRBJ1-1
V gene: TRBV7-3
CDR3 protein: CASSSGGWNTEAFF
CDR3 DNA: TGTGCCAGCAGCTCCGGGGGATGGAACACTGAAGCTTTCTTT

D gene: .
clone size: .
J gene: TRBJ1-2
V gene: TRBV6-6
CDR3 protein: CASSYSTGYTF
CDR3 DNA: TGTGCCAGCAGTTACTCGACCGGGTACACCTTC

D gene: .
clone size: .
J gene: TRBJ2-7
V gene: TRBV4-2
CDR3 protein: CASSQAVTYEQYF
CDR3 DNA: TGTGCCAGCAGCCAAGCGGTGACCTACGAGCAGTACTTC

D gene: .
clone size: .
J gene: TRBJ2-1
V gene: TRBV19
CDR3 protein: CASRLYNEQFF
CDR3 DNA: TGTGCCAGTAGACTTTACAATGAGCAGTTCTTC

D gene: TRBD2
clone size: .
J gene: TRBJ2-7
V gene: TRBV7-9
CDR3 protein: CASSFRTSGRYEQYF
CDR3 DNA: TGTGCCAGCAGCTTCCGGACTAGCGGGAGGTACGAGCAGTACTTC

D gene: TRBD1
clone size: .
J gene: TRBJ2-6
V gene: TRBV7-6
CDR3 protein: CASSLGAPAGGLSGANVLTF
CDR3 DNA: TGTGCCAGCAGCTTAGGGGCCCCCGCAGGGGGCCTCTCTGGGGCCAACGTCCTGACTTTC

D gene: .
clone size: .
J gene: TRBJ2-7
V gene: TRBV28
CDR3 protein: CASSLITGGGPYEQYF
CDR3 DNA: TGTGCCAGCAGTTTAATTACAGGGGGGGGACCCTACGAGCAGTACTTC

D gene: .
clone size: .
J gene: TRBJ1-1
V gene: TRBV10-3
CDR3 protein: CAIIDPQGNTEAFF
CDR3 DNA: TGTGCCATCATAGACCCACAGGGGAACACTGAAGCTTTCTTT

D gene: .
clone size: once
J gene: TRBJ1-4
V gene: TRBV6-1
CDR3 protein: CASSDPPWGVNEKLFF
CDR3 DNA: TGTGCCAGCAGTGACCCGCCCTGGGGGGTTAATGAAAAACTGTTTTTT

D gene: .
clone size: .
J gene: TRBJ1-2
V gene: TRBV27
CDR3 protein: CASSLGLPYYGYTF
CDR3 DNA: TGTGCCAGCAGTTTGGGACTCCCTTACTATGGCTACACCTTC

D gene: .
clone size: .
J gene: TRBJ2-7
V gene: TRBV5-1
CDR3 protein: CASSSTYEQYF
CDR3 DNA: TGCGCCAGCAGCTCCACCTACGAGCAGTACTTC

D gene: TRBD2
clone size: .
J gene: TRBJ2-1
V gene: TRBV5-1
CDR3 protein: CASSAAGASGRRTYNEQFF
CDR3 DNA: TGCGCCAGCAGCGCGGCGGGGGCTAGCGGGAGAAGGACCTACAATGAGCAGTTCTTC

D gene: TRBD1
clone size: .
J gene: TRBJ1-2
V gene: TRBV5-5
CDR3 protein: CASSFNRGRFYGYTF
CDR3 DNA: TGTGCCAGCAGCTTTAACAGGGGCCGCTTCTATGGCTACACCTTC

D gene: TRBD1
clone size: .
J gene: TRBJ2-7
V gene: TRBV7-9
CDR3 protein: CASSPILGQGVHEQYF
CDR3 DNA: TGTGCCAGCAGCCCCATACTTGGACAGGGGGTCCACGAGCAGTACTTC

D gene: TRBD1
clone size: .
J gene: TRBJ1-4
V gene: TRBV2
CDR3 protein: CASSDQGASEKLFF
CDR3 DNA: TGTGCCAGCAGTGATCAGGGGGCGAGCGAAAAACTGTTTTTT

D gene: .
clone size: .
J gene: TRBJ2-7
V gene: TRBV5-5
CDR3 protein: CASSIRTTLGEQYF
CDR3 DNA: TGTGCCAGCAGCATTAGGACTACCCTGGGTGAGCAGTACTTC

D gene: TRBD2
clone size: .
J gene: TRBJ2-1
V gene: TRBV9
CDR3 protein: CASSVELAGSYNEQFF
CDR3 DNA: TGTGCCAGCAGCGTAGAACTAGCGGGCTCCTACAATGAGCAGTTCTTC

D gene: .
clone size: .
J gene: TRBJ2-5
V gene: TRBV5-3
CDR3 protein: CARRLTGAEGETQYF
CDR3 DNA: TGTGCCAGAAGACTGACCGGGGCGGAGGGAGAGACCCAGTACTTC

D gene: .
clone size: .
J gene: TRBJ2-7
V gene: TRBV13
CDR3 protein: CASSLDQREQYF
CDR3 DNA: TGTGCCAGCAGCTTAGACCAGCGCGAGCAGTACTTC

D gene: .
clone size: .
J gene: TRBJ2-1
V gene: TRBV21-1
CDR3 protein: CASSKAGGYNEQFF
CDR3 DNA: TGTGCCAGCAGCAAAGCGGGGGGCTACAATGAGCAGTTCTTC

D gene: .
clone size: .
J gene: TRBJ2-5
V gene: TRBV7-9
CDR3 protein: CASSLALGGLETQYF
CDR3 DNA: TGTGCCAGCAGCTTAGCGCTTGGGGGGTTAGAGACCCAGTACTTC

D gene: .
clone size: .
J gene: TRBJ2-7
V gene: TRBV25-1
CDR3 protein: CASSDPQGPAYEQYF
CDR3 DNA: TGTGCCAGCAGTGATCCCCAGGGCCCAGCCTACGAGCAGTACTTC

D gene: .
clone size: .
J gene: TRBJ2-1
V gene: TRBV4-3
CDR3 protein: CASSQAGKHQFF
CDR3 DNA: TGCGCCAGCAGCCAAGCGGGAAAACACCAGTTCTTC

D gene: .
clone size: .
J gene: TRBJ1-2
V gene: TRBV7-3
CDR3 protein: CASSLRRQTYGYTF
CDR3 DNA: TGTGCCAGCAGCTTAAGGCGACAGACCTATGGCTACACCTTC

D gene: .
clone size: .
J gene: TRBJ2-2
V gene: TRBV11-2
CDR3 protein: CASSSSLRELFF
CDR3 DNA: TGTGCCAGCAGCTCCTCGTTAAGGGAGCTGTTTTTT

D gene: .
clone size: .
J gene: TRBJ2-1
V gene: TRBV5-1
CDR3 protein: CASSLLDTYPHNEQFF
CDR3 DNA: TGCGCCAGCAGCTTGTTGGACACATACCCCCACAATGAGCAGTTCTTC